This T cell receptor (beta chain) derives from a study of Ad26.COV2.S vaccination and SARS-CoV-2 variants. Study summary: The Ad26.COV2.S arm of the COV1001 trial was where the donor was placed. Study-level points and caveats: Breadth, reportedly substantial, characterized the spike-specific CD8+ and CD4+ T cell responses after vaccination.

Only in-frame clones appear in the TCRdb table, and some are missing; sequencing was by immunoSEQ multiplex PCR. The table shows roughly 250,000 clones, with 87% occurring only once. Noted treatment: roughly 19 received Ad26.COV2.S at low or high dose, single or two shots; 5 received placebo; per-sample allocation not given. The samples were gathered on day 63 after the first injection of vaccine or placebo. An Ad26 vector expressing Wuhan-strain SARS-CoV-2 spike served as the vaccine. This CDR3 is 13 amino acids long. Germline V gene data show CDR1 as MNHEY and CDR2 as SMNVEV (reference sequence). The V gene lost 2 bases and the J gene lost 3 bases, with 4 bases spanning the gap. About this clone: Antigen unknown.

The chain uses TRBV27 and TRBJ2-2; D remains unclear. This TCR came from a person aged 18-65 years who received the Ad26.COV2.S COVID-19 vaccine or a placebo. The sample consisted of peripheral blood, taken in a trial of Ad26.COV2.S vaccine versus placebo. The CDR3 nucleotides read TGTGCCAGCAGTTTAGAAGACACCGGGGAGCTGTTTTTT. Its translation is CASSLEDTGELFF.